These T cell receptor beta chains were read from a single sample in a study of OX40 agonist ivuxolimab in advanced cancers. Some clones are missing from TCRdb's copy, which holds only in-frame ones; the method was immunoSEQ multiplex PCR. The table records roughly 120,000 clones, roughly nine tenths of them present only once. The specimen comprised CD4+ or CD8+ T cells sorted from blood, sampled in a trial of the OX40 agonist ivuxolimab. Receptors originate from an adult with an advanced solid tumor such as melanoma, head and neck, liver or kidney cancer. CDR3s include the opening cysteine and the closing phenylalanine or tryptophan. Each record gives: clone size, J gene, D gene, V gene, CDR3 length, CDR3 DNA, CDR3 protein. D genes are given only for firm matches. Clone sizes are given selectively: once, few, many, or a class where the clone is expanded.

.	TRBJ2-1	.	TRBV20-1	11	TGCAGTGCTAAAATTTACAATGAGCAGTTCTTC	CSAKIYNEQFF
.	TRBJ2-1	TRBD1	TRBV28	14	TGTGCCAGCAGTTCCCGGGACAGGTACAATGAGCAGTTCTTC	CASSSRDRYNEQFF
.	TRBJ2-7	.	TRBV19	12	TGTGCCAGTAGTTACCTGGATGGCGAGCAGTACTTC	CASSYLDGEQYF
.	TRBJ1-2	.	TRBV7-2	13	TGTGCCAGCAGCTTACAGGGAGCGGATGGCTACACCTTC	CASSLQGADGYTF
.	TRBJ2-7	TRBD1	TRBV5-1	15	TGCGCCAGCAGCTTGGTTCAGGGGGCCGTAAACGAGCAGTACTTC	CASSLVQGAVNEQYF
once	TRBJ2-3	.	TRBV7-9	12	TGTGCCAGCGGGTCGCGCACAGATACGCAGTATTTT	CASGSRTDTQYF
.	TRBJ2-2	.	TRBV30	13	TGTGCCTGGAGGGGGCAAGGCACCGGGGAGCTGTTTTTT	CAWRGQGTGELFF
.	TRBJ1-4	TRBD1	TRBV19	15	TGTGCCAGTAGGGATAACAGGGGAACTAATGAAAAACTGTTTTTT	CASRDNRGTNEKLFF
.	TRBJ1-1	.	TRBV28	14	TGTGCCAGCAGTTTTGTGGGACAACGCGCGGAAGCTTTCTTT	CASSFVGQRAEAFF
once	TRBJ1-1	.	TRBV6-1	13	TGTGCCAGCAGTGATGACTGGTTCAGTGAAGCTTTCTTT	CASSDDWFSEAFF
.	TRBJ1-2	.	TRBV7-6	14	TGTGCCAGCAGCGTACCTGGGGCGCAGGGTGGCTACACCTTC	CASSVPGAQGGYTF